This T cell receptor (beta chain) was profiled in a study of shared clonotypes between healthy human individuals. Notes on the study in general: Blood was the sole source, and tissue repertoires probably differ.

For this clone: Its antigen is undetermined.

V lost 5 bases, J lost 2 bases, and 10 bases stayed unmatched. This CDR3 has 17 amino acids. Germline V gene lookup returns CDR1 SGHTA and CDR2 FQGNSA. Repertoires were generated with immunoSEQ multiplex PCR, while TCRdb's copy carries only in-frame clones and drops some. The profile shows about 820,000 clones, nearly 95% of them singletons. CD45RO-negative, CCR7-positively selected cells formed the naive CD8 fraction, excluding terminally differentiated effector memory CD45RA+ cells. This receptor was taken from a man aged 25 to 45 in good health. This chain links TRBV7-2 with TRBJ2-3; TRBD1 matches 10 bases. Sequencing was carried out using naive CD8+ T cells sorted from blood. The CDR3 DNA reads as TGTGCCAGCAGCGGCCCAGGGACAGGGGCGCTCACAGATACGCAGTATTTT. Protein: CASSGPGTGALTDTQYF.